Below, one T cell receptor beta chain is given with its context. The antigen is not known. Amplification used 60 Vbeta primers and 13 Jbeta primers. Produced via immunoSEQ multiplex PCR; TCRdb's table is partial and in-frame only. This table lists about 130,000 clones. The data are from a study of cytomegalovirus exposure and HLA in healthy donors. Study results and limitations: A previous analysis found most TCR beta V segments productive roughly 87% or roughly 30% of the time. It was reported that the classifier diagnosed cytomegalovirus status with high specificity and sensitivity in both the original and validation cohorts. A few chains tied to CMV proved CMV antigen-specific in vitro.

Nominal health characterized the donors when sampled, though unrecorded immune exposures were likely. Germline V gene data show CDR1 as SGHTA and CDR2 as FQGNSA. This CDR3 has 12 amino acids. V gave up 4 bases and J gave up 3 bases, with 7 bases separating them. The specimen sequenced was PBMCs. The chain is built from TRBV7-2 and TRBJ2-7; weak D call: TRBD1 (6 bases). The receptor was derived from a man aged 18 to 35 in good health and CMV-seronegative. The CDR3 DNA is TGTGCCAGCAGCTCAGGGGTCTACGAGCAGTACTTC. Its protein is CASSSGVYEQYF.